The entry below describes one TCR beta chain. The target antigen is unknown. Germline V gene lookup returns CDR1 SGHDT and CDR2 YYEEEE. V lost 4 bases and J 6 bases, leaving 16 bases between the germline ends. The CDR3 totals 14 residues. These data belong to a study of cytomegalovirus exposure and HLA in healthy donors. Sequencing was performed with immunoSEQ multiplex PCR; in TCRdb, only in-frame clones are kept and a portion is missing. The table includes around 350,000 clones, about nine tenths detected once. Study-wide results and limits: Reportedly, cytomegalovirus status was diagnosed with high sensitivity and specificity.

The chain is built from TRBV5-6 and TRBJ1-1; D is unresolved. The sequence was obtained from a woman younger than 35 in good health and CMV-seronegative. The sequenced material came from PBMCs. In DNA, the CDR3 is TGTGCCAGCAGCCCTCAGTTCTCCGTTCCTGAAGCTTTCTTT. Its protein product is CASSPQFSVPEAFF.